Listed here are 23 T cell receptor beta chains from one sample, sequenced in a study of shared clonotypes between healthy human individuals. The table came from immunoSEQ multiplex PCR; TCRdb's copy has only in-frame clones and leaves some out. The table shows about 700,000 clones, with approximately 79% occurring only once. The source material was memory CD4+ T cells sorted from blood. Described subset: CD45RA-negative fraction. These receptors all come from a young woman in good health.

The chain carries TRBV28 and TRBJ2-1, with TRBD2 matching 8 bases. V lost 7 bases to trimming and J lost 6 bases; unmatched junction nucleotides: 11. This CDR3 has 15 residues. In germline, CDR1 is MDHEN, CDR2 SYDVKM. The CDR3 protein is CASTSGGTSFNEQFF. The CDR3, as DNA: TGTGCCAGCACCTCGGGGGGGACCTCTTTCAATGAGCAGTTCTTC.

The rearrangement uses TRBV9 and TRBJ2-7; D gene uncertain. The CDR3 length is 15 residues. V gave up 0 bases and J gave up 2 bases, with 12 bases separating them. CDR1 and CDR2 (germline): SGDLS, YYNGEE. The CDR3 DNA is TGTGCCAGCAGCGTAGACTTCGAAAGGGCCTACGAGCAGTACTTC. This translates into CASSVDFERAYEQYF.

The J gene is TRBJ2-3, the V gene TRBV5-6, with D uncertain. Between the trimmed V and J ends, which lost 0 bases and 2 bases, there was a span of 10 bases. Germline CDR1 SGHDT, CDR2 YYEEEE. The CDR3 runs to 15 residues. CDR3 loop: CASSLGWVTTDTQYF. CDR3 DNA: TGTGCCAGCAGCTTGGGCTGGGTGACCACAGATACGCAGTATTTT.

CDR3 residues: CASSSGILGTDTQYF. The CDR3 bases are TGTGCCAGCAGCTCTGGGATTCTGGGAACAGATACGCAGTATTTT. J is TRBJ2-3 and V is TRBV11-2; D is ambiguous. The V end lost 4 bases, the J end lost 3 bases, and 14 bases lay between the germline ends. The CDR3 has 15 residues. CDR1 SGHAT and CDR2 FQNNGV come from the germline V gene.

This chain uses TRBV4-1 with TRBJ2-6; D is perhaps TRBD1 (6 bases). The CDR3 runs 16 residues. Germline lookup yields CDR1 MGHRA and CDR2 YSYEKL. V shed 1 base and J shed 1 base, with 8 bases lying between them. Here the CDR3 reads CASSQGQGSGANVLTF. The CDR3 DNA follows: TGCGCCAGCAGCCAAGGGCAGGGGTCTGGGGCCAACGTCCTGACTTTC.

The chain recombines TRBV6-6 with TRBJ2-7, with 7 nucleotides matching TRBD2. The CDR3 runs to 13 residues. The J segment lost 4 bases and the V segment lost 5 bases, leaving 5 bases of the junction unmatched. CDR1 and CDR2 (germline): MNHNY, SVGAGI (reference sequence). CDR3 nucleotides: TGTGCCAGCAGTGCGGCGGGACTATACGAGCAGTACTTC. Its protein is CASSAAGLYEQYF.

There are a few counts of this clone. The chain couples TRBV5-6 to TRBJ2-1; D ambiguous. This CDR3 comprises 11 residues. V dropped 4 bases and J dropped 8 bases, with 7 bases sitting between them. CDR1 and CDR2 (germline): SGHDT, YYEEEE. The CDR3: CASSHGYEQFF. DNA of the CDR3: TGTGCCAGCAGCCATGGGTATGAGCAGTTCTTC. The full variable domain, with the rest looked up from reference TRBV5-6 and TRBJ2-1, is DAGVTQSPTHLIKTRGQQVTLRCSPKSGHDTVSWYQQALGQGPQFIFQYYEEEERQRGNFPDRFSGHQFPNYSSELNVNALLLGDSALYLCASSHGYEQFFGPGTRLTVL.

The chain has TRBV7-3 and TRBJ1-2; no definite D call. Germline V lookup: CDR1 SGHTA, CDR2 FQGTGA. The CDR3 runs 14 residues. V lost 2 bases and J lost 7, with 14 bases in between. This CDR3 is CASSLSHQSGGYTF. The CDR3 bases are TGTGCCAGCAGCTTATCGCACCAGTCGGGTGGCTACACCTTC.

This sequence joins TRBV25-1 and TRBJ1-1, with D uncertain. Germline V gene sequence: CDR1 MGHDK, CDR2 SYGVNS. V was pared by 8 bases and J by 7 bases, with 11 bases between. The CDR3 extends over 11 amino acids. CDR3 amino acids: CASSDTLEAFF. In nucleotides, the CDR3 is TGTGCCAGCTCAGACACCCTTGAAGCTTTCTTT.

This clone has ten or more counts. This chain links TRBV6-1 with TRBJ1-2; 8 bases are shared with TRBD1. Germline CDR1 and CDR2: MNHNS and SASEGT. The ends lost 9 bases at V and 8 bases at J; junction bases unmatched: 5. This CDR3 comprises 11 residues. The CDR3: CARDRVGGYTF. CDR3 coding DNA: TGTGCCAGGGACAGGGTTGGCGGCTACACCTTC.

This clone has only a few counts. The rearrangement joins TRBV11-2 to TRBJ1-2; a weak D match, TRBD1 (5 bases). The V end was cut by 6 bases, the J end by 3 bases, with 11 bases between. From germline, CDR1 is SGHAT and CDR2 FQNNGV. The CDR3 covers 13 residues. The CDR3 here is CASRDTGYYGYTF. The CDR3 coding sequence is TGTGCCAGCAGGGATACAGGATACTATGGCTACACCTTC.

The chain uses TRBV6-4 and TRBJ2-1, with TRBD2 matching over 7 bases. V was pared by 2 bases and J by 10 bases, with 11 bases of the junction left unmatched. Germline V gene lookup returns CDR1 MRHNA and CDR2 SNTAGT. This CDR3 region has 15 residues. The DNA for the CDR3 is TGTGCCAGCAGTGACGAGTTAGCGGGTATAAGCGAGCAGTTCTTC. This translates into CASSDELAGISEQFF.

The CDR3, as DNA: TGTGCCAGCAGCTGGGCAGACGACTACGAGCAGTACTTC. Translation: CASSWADDYEQYF. The rearrangement joins TRBV5-4 to TRBJ2-7; D remains ambiguous. With 3 bases removed from V and 3 bases from J, the gap between germline ends came to 10 bases. Looked up from germline, CDR1 is SGHNT and CDR2 is YYREEE (reference sequence). The CDR3 spans 13 residues. Looking up the rest from reference TRBV5-4 and TRBJ2-7 gives the full variable domain: ETGVTQSPTHLIKTRGQQVTLRCSSQSGHNTVSWYQQALGQGPQFIFQYYREEENGRGNFPPRFSGLQFPNYSSELNVNALELDDSALYLCASSWADDYEQYFGPGTRLTVT.

This clone was found many times. The V and J genes are TRBV18 and TRBJ2-5; D is perhaps TRBD1 (6 bases). The germline V and J ends were trimmed by 4 bases and 7 bases, with 13 bases remaining between them. Germline CDR1 is KGHSH and CDR2 is LQKENI. CDR3 length equals 13 residues. The CDR3 DNA reads TGTGCCAGCTCACAAACAGGGTCTGGGACCCAGTACTTC. Encoded protein: CASSQTGSGTQYF.

The chain uses TRBV30 and TRBJ2-7, with 11 bases fitting TRBD2. This CDR3 is 15 amino acids long. Germline V lookup: CDR1 GTSNPN, CDR2 SVGIG (reference sequence). V lost 3 bases to trimming and J lost 5 bases; unmatched junction nucleotides: 9. CDR3 sequence: CAWRKALAGVNEQYF. Here the CDR3 DNA reads TGTGCCTGGAGGAAGGCACTAGCGGGAGTAAACGAGCAGTACTTC. Filled out from reference TRBV30 and TRBJ2-7, the complete variable domain reads SQTIHQWPATLVQPVGSPLSLECTVEGTSNPNLYWYRQAAGRGLQLLFYSVGIGQISSEVPQNLSASRPQDRQFILSSKKLLLSDSGFYLCAWRKALAGVNEQYFGPGTRLTVT.

The chain combines TRBV19 with TRBJ2-7; 7 nucleotides line up with TRBD2. The CDR3 covers 15 residues. After removal of 2 bases from V and 4 bases from J, the junction contained 8 bases not matched to a gene. CDR1 and CDR2 (germline): LNHDA, SQIVND (reference sequence). CDR3 amino acids: CASSIFLAATYEQYF. DNA for the CDR3: TGTGCCAGTAGTATATTCCTAGCGGCGACTTACGAGCAGTACTTC.

This clone was observed a few times. The CDR3 loop reads CATSVGQATDTQYF. As DNA, the CDR3 is TGTGCCACCAGCGTGGGACAGGCCACAGATACGCAGTATTTT. The chain is built from TRBV15 and TRBJ2-3; 8 bases fit TRBD1. V was pared by 5 bases and J by 2 bases, with 3 bases of the junction left unmatched. This CDR3 spans 14 amino acids. CDR1 is LNHNV and CDR2 is YYDKDF in the germline V gene (reference sequence).

This clone has only one observation. The chain combines TRBV28 with TRBJ2-3; 7 bases align to TRBD1. CDR3 length equals 14 residues. Trimming removed 4 bases from V and 6 bases from J; junction bases left unmatched: 7. Per the germline V gene, CDR1 is MDHEN and CDR2 is SYDVKM. CDR3 in amino acids: CASSSGQNRDTQYF. CDR3 DNA: TGTGCCAGCAGTTCGGGACAGAATCGCGATACGCAGTATTTT.

This clone has only a few counts. The chain uses TRBV2 and TRBJ2-7, with 8 bases that match TRBD1. V lost 7 bases to trimming and J lost 4 bases; unmatched junction nucleotides: 12. The CDR3 is 15 amino acids. The germline V gene has CDR1 SNHLY and CDR2 FYNNEI. In DNA form, the CDR3 reads TGTGCCAGCACTGCGCCCCAGGGGGCCCTATACGAGCAGTACTTC. This gives the protein CASTAPQGALYEQYF.

This rearrangement joins TRBV7-9 to TRBJ2-5, with D possibly called TRBD1 or TRBD2 (6 bases each). The CDR3 sequence is 13 residues long. The V gene's germline CDR1 is SEHNR and CDR2 FQNEAQ (reference sequence). With 2 bases removed from V and 12 bases from J, the gap between germline ends came to 16 bases. CDR3 region: CASSLPIGGLKYF. Here the CDR3 DNA reads TGTGCCAGCAGCTTACCGATAGGGGGGTTGAAGTACTTC.

This clone has just one count. The chain links TRBV28 to TRBJ1-1; D possibly corresponds to TRBD1 (5 bases). The CDR3 totals 13 residues. V was pared by 1 base and J by 6 bases, with 9 bases between. CDR1 MDHEN and CDR2 SYDVKM come from the germline V gene. CDR3 sequence: CASSLSGRAEAFF. The CDR3 DNA sequence: TGTGCCAGCAGTTTATCAGGGAGAGCTGAAGCTTTCTTT.

This CDR3 is CASSVRVRDGDTQYF. CDR3 bases: TGTGCCAGCAGCGTAAGGGTGCGGGACGGAGATACGCAGTATTTT. V and J are TRBV9 and TRBJ2-3, with a tentative D call TRBD2 (6 bases). The CDR3 extends over 15 amino acids. The V end lost 1 base, the J end lost 5 bases, and 14 bases lay between the germline ends. The germline gives CDR1 SGDLS, CDR2 YYNGEE.

The sample holds a few counts of this clone. This sequence joins TRBV27 and TRBJ2-2, with 7 bases lining up with TRBD2. Germline CDR1 reads MNHEY; CDR2 reads SMNVEV (reference sequence). The ends lost 7 bases at V and 7 bases at J; junction bases unmatched: 9. CDR3 size: 14 residues. CDR3 coding DNA: TGTGCCAGCATCTCACTAGCGCAACGCGGGGAGCTGTTTTTT. It codes for CASISLAQRGELFF.